A single T cell receptor (beta chain) is shown here with its context. The target antigen is unknown. Germline values: CDR1 SGHNT, CDR2 YENEEA. V was clipped by 5 bases and J by 3 bases, with 7 bases between them. This CDR3 is built from 12 residues. Measured with immunoSEQ multiplex PCR; TCRdb has only the in-frame clones, and not every one. Among more than 13,000 clones listed, roughly 75% were seen once. Pools of viral peptides were used by the ViraFEST assay to expand antigen-specific CD4+ T cells ahead of sequencing. The culture ran for about 11 days, and then CD4+ T cells were isolated. Two doses of BNT162b2 or mRNA-1273 vaccine were administered to participants. Nucleocapsid antibodies stayed negative before and after vaccination, showing no earlier SARS-CoV-2 infection. The data originate from a study of vaccination effects on CD4 cells after COVID-19.

The clonotype comes from a human donor who received a COVID-19 vaccine. The starting material was CD4+ T cells from PBMCs cultured with HCoV-NL63 spike peptides, obtained after COVID-19 vaccination. The chain recombines TRBV11-3 with TRBJ1-2, with a possible D match to TRBD1 (5 bases). CDR3 in DNA: TGTGCCAGCAGCCCGGGGGACTATGGCTACACCTTC. Translated: CASSPGDYGYTF.